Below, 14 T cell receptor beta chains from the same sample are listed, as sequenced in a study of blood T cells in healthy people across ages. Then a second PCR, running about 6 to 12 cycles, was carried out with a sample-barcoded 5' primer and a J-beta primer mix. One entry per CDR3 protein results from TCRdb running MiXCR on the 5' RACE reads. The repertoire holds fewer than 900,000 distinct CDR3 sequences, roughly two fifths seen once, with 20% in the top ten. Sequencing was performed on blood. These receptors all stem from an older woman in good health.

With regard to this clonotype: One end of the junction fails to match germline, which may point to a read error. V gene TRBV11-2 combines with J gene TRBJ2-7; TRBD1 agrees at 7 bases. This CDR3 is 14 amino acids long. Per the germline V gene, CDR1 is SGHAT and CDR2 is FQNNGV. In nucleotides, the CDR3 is TGTGCCGGCAGCCAACGAAGACAGGGCTACGAGCAGTACTTC. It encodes CAGSQRRQGYEQYF.

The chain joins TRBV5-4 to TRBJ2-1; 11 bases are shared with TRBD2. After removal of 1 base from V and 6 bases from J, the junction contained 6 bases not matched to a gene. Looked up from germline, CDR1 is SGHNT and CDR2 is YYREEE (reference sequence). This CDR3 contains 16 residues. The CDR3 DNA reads TGTGCCAGCAGCTTGCCCACTAGCGGGAGAGCCAATGAGCAGTTCTTC. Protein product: CASSLPTSGRANEQFF. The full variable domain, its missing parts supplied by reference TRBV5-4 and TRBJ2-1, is ETGVTQSPTHLIKTRGQQVTLRCSSQSGHNTVSWYQQALGQGPQFIFQYYREEENGRGNFPPRFSGLQFPNYSSELNVNALELDDSALYLCASSLPTSGRANEQFFGPGTRLTVL.

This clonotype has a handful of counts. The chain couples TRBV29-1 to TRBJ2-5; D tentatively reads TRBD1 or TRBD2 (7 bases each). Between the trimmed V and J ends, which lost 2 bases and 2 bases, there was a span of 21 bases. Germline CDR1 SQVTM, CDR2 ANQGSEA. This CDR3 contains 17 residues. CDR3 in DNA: TGCAGCGTTGAAAGGGGGCCGGGGGGAGGAGGACAAGAGACCCAGTACTTC. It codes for CSVERGPGGGGQETQYF.

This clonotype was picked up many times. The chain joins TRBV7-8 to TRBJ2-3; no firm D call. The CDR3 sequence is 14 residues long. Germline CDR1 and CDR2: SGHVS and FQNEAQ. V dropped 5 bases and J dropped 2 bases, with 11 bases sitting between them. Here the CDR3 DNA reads TGTGCCAGCAGCCCGTTGAGCGACACAGATACGCAGTATTTT. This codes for CASSPLSDTDTQYF.

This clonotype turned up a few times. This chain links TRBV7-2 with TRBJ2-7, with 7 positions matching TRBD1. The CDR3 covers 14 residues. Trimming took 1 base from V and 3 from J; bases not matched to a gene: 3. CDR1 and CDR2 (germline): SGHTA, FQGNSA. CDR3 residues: CASSLDWTGYEQYF. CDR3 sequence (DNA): TGTGCCAGCAGCTTAGATTGGACAGGCTACGAGCAGTACTTC.

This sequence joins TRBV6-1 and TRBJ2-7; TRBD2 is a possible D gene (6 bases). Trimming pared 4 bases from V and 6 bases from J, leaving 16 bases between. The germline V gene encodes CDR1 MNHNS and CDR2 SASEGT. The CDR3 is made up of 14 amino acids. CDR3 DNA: TGTGCCAGCAGTGGGGACTCAGGCCCGGGCGAGCAGTACTTC. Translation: CASSGDSGPGEQYF.

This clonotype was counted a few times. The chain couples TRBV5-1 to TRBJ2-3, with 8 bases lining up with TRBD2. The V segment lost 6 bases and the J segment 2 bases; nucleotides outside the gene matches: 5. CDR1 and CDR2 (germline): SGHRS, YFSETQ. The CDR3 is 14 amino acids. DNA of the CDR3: TGCGCCAGCACACTAGCGGCAGACACAGATACGCAGTATTTT. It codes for CASTLAADTDTQYF.

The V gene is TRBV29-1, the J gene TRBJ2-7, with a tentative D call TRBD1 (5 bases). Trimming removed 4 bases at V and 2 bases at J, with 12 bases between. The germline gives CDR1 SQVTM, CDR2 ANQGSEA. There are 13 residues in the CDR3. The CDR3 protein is CSVVAGITYEQYF. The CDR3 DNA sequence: TGCAGCGTTGTAGCAGGGATTACCTACGAGCAGTACTTC.

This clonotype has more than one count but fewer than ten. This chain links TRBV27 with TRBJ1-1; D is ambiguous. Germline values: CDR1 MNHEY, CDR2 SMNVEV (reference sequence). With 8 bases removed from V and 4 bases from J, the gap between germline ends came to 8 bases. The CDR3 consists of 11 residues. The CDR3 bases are TGTGCCAGCGGCATCGGCACTGAAGCTTTCTTT. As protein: CASGIGTEAFF.

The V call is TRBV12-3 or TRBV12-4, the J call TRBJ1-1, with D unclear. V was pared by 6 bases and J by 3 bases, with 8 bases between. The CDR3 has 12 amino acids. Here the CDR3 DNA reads TGTGCCAGCAGCCCGAGTTACACTGAAGCTTTCTTT. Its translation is CASSPSYTEAFF.

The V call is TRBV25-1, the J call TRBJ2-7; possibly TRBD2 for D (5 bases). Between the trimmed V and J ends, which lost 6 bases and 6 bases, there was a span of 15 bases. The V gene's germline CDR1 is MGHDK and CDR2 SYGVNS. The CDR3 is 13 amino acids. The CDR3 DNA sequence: TGTGCCAGCAGACCAGTGGGGAGTGGCGAGCAGTACTTC. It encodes CASRPVGSGEQYF.

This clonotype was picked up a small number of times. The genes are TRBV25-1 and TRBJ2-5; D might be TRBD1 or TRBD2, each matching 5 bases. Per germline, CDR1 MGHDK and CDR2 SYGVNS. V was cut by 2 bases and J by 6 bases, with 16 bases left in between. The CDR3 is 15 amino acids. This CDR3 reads CASSEGSKGKKTQYF. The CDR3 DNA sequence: TGTGCCAGCAGTGAAGGGAGTAAGGGGAAGAAGACCCAGTACTTC.

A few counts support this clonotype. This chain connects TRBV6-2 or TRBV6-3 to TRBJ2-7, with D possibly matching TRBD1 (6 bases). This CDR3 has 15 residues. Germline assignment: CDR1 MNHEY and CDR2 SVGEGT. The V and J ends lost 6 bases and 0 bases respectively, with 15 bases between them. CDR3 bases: TGTGCCAGCAGCCCCGGGACATTTAGCTCCTACGAGCAGTACTTC. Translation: CASSPGTFSSYEQYF.

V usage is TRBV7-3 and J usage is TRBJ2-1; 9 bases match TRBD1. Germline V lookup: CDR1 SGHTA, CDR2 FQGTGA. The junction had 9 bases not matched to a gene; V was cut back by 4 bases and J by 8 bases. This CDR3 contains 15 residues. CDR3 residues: CASSSGGTGFDEQFF. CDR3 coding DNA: TGTGCCAGCAGCTCCGGGGGGACAGGGTTCGATGAGCAGTTCTTC.